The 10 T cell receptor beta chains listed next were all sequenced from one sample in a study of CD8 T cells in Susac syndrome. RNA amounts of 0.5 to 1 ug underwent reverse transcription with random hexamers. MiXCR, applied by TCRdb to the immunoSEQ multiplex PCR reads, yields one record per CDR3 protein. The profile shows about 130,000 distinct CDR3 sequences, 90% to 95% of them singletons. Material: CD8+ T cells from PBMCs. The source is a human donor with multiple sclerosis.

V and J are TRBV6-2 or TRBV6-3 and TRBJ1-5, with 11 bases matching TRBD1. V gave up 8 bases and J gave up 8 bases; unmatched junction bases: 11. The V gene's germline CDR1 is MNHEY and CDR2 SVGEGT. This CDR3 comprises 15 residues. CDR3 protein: CASRTFGTGGKPQHF. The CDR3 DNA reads TGTGCCAGCCGAACCTTCGGGACAGGGGGTAAGCCCCAGCATTTT.

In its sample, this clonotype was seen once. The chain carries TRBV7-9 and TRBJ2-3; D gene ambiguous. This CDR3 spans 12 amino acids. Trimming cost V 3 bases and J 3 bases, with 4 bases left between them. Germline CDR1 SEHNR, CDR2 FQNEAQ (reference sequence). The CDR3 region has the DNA TGTGCCAGCAGCTTCCCGACAGATACGCAGTATTTT. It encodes CASSFPTDTQYF.

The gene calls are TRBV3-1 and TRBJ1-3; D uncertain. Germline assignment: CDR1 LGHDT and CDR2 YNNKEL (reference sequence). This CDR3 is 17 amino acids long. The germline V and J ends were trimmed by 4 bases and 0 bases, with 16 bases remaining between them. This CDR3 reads CASSLQRGFYSGNTIYF. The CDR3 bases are TGTGCCAGCAGCCTCCAACGAGGGTTCTACTCTGGAAACACCATATATTTT.

CDR3 nucleotides: TGTGCCAGCAGCCCCTCGGGAGGCACCTATGGCTACACCTTC. Amino acid sequence: CASSPSGGTYGYTF. V is TRBV9 and J is TRBJ1-2; D not resolved. V was clipped by 4 bases and J by 4 bases, with 14 bases between them. The length of the CDR3 is 14 residues. Germline V gene data show CDR1 as SGDLS and CDR2 as YYNGEE.

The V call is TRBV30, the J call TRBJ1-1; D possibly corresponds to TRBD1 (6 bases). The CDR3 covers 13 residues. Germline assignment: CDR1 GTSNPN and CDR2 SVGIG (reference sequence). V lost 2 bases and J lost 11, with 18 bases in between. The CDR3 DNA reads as TGTGCCTGGAGTTGGGTCTATGGGCAGGGGGCTTTCTTT. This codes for CAWSWVYGQGAFF.

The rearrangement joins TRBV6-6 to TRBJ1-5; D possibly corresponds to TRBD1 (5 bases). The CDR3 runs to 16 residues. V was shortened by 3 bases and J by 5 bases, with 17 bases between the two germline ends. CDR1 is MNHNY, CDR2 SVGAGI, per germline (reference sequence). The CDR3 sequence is CASSYLGAKRDQPQHF. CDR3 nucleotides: TGTGCCAGCAGTTATCTCGGGGCAAAGAGGGATCAGCCCCAGCATTTT.

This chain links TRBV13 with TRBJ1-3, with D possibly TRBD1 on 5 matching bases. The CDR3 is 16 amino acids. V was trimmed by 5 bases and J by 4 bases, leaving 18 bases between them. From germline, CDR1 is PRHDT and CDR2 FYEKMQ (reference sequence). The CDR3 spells CASSPSVGVRGNTIYF. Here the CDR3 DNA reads TGTGCCAGCAGCCCCTCGGTGGGGGTAAGAGGAAACACCATATATTTT. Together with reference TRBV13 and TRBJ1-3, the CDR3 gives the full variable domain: AAGVIQSPRHLIKEKRETATLKCYPIPRHDTVYWYQQGPGQDPQFLISFYEKMQSDKGSIPDRFSAQQFSDYHSELNMSSLELGDSALYFCASSPSVGVRGNTIYFGEGSWLTVV.

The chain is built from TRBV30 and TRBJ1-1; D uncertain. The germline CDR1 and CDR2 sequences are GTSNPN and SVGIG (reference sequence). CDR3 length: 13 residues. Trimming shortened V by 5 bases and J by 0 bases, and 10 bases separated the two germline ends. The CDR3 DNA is TGTGCCTGGCGTCAACTAATGAACACTGAAGCTTTCTTT. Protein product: CAWRQLMNTEAFF. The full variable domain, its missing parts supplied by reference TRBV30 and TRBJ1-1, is SQTIHQWPATLVQPVGSPLSLECTVEGTSNPNLYWYRQAAGRGLQLLFYSVGIGQISSEVPQNLSASRPQDRQFILSSKKLLLSDSGFYLCAWRQLMNTEAFFGQGTRLTVV.

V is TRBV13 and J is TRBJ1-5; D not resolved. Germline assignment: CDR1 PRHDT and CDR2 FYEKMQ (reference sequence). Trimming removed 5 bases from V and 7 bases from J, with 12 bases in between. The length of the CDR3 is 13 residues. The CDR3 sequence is CASSTGPFQPQHF. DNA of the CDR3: TGTGCCAGCAGCACCGGACCATTCCAGCCCCAGCATTTT.

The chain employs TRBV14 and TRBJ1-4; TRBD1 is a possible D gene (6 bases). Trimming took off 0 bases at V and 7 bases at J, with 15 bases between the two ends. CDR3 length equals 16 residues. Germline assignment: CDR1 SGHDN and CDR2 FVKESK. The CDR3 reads CASSQDRGTRGEKLFF. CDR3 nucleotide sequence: TGTGCCAGCAGCCAAGATAGAGGGACAAGGGGTGAAAAACTGTTTTTT.